The 2 T cell receptor beta chains below come from one sample, sequenced in a study of T-cell reconstitution after alpha-beta-depleted transplantation in children. Unique molecular identifiers were built into the TCRbeta library. TCRdb recomputed calls from the PCR reads with MiXCR, one row per CDR3 protein. The sample lists about 92,000 distinct CDR3 sequences, about 12% occurring once. The specimen was PBMCs from the stem cell graft donor, collected from the stem cell graft. These receptors all stem from a human donor who donated a stem cell graft to a child with inherited bone marrow failure.

This clonotype came up a few times. The chain carries TRBV7-6 and TRBJ2-7; the D is unclear. The CDR3 is 13 residues long. CDR1 is SGHVS and CDR2 is FNYEAQ in the germline V gene. The V end lost 4 bases, the J end lost 3 bases, and 10 bases lay between the germline ends. The CDR3 is CASSSRLNYEQYF. CDR3 coding DNA: TGTGCCAGCAGCTCACGACTGAACTACGAGCAGTACTTC.

The CDR3 spells CSARLFSGNFEQYF. CDR3 DNA sequence: TGCAGTGCTAGACTCTTTAGCGGGAATTTCGAGCAGTACTTC. The V gene is TRBV20-1, the J gene TRBJ2-7; 8 nucleotides agree with TRBD2. This CDR3 is 14 amino acids long. The trim removed 2 bases at V and 6 bases at J, leaving 9 bases unmatched. The germline CDR1 and CDR2 sequences are DFQATT and SNEGSKA (reference sequence).